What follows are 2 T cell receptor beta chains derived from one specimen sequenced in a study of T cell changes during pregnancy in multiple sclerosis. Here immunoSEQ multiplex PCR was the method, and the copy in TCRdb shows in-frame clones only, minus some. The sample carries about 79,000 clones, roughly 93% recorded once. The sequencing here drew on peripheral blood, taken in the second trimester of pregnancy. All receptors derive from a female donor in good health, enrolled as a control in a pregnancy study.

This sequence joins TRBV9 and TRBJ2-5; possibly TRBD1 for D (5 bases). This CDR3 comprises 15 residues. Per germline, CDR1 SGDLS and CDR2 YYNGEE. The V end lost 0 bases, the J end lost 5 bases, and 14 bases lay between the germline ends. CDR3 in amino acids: CASSVGQGEGETQYF. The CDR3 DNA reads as TGTGCCAGCAGCGTAGGTCAGGGCGAAGGCGAGACCCAGTACTTC.

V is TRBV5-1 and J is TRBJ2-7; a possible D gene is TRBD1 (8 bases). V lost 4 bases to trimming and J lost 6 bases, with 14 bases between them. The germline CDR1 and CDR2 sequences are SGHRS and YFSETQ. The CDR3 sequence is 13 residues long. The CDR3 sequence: CASSPSGQGEQYF. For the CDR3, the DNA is TGCGCCAGCAGCCCTAGCGGACAGGGCGAGCAGTACTTC. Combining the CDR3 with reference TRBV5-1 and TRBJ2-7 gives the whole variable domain KAGVTQTPRYLIKTRGQQVTLSCSPISGHRSVSWYQQTPGQGLQFLFEYFSETQRNKGNFPGRFSGRQFSNSRSEMNVSTLELGDSALYLCASSPSGQGEQYFGPGTRLTVT.